The next 4 T cell receptor beta chains were all read from a single sample in a study of regulatory T cells in long-lasting Graves disease. Through Arm-PCR of CDR3 regions and iRepertoire HTBI primers, TCR beta libraries were built. TCRdb called the multiplex PCR reads again in MiXCR, with one record for every CDR3 protein. The table lists about 240,000 distinct CDR3 sequences, just over 20% of them singletons. Documented time point: newly diagnosed GD, antithyroid drugs for less than 3 months. With RNA extracted from PBMCs as input, the TCR library was made. The sample in question was peripheral blood mononuclear cells (PBMCs), obtained at new diagnosis, from a patient treated with antithyroid drugs. The receptors stem from a female donor with Graves disease.

Only one count was recorded for this clonotype. A far larger clone lies a single base away; this is likely a read error. The V call is TRBV11-2, the J call TRBJ2-1, with 8 bases lining up with TRBD1. Trimming removed 3 bases from V and 10 bases from J; junction bases left unmatched: 11. CDR3 length: 15 amino acids. CDR1 and CDR2 (germline): SGHAT, FQNNGV. In DNA, the CDR3 is TGTGCCAGCAGCTTTCCATCACAGGGGGTCTACGAGCAGTTCTTC. It codes for CASSFPSQGVYEQFF.

This clonotype was recorded many times. The chain is built from TRBV20-1 and TRBJ2-2; unclear D gene. The CDR3 is made up of 14 amino acids. Germline values: CDR1 DFQATT, CDR2 SNEGSKA (reference sequence). The V end lost 7 bases, the J end lost 4 bases, and 16 bases lay between the germline ends. The CDR3 region has the DNA TGCAGTGTAGTCAACATGGGATCCACCGGGGAGCTGTTTTTT. This codes for CSVVNMGSTGELFF.

About this clonotype itself: One base separates it from a far larger clone, so it is likely a read error. CDR3 sequence (DNA): TGTGCCATCAGTGAATTGGTGGCTCAGCCCCAGCATTTT. This codes for CAISELVAQPQHF. This chain uses TRBV10-3 with TRBJ1-5; D unresolved. V was pared by 3 bases and J by 6 bases, with 9 bases between. CDR3 length: 13 residues. Germline CDR1 reads ENHRY; CDR2 reads SYGVKD.

As to this clonotype: This likely came from a read error, as a far larger clone is one base away. The chain recombines TRBV12-3 or TRBV12-4 with TRBJ2-1; D not certain. CDR3 length: 13 amino acids. Trimming removed 3 bases at V and 13 bases at J, with 16 bases between. CDR3 nucleotide sequence: TGTGCCAGCAGTTTTGGGCAACAAGAGACCCAGTTCTTC. Its translation: CASSFGQQETQFF.